The 14 T cell receptor beta chains listed next were all sequenced from one sample in a study of blood T cells in healthy people across ages. A J-beta primer mix and a sample-barcoded 5' primer were used in a second PCR of about 7 to 12 cycles. MiXCR, applied by TCRdb to the 5' RACE reads, yields one record per CDR3 protein. The sample records around 1,000,000 distinct CDR3 sequences, 35% to 40% being singletons. Sequencing input: blood. The receptors originated from a young man in good health.

This clonotype was counted many times. The chain joins TRBV6-5 to TRBJ2-5; the D gene is possibly TRBD1 (6 bases). Trimming took 4 bases from V and 2 from J, leaving 11 bases between them. The CDR3 covers 14 residues. The germline CDR1 and CDR2 sequences are MNHEY and SVGAGI. CDR3 sequence (DNA): TGTGCCAGCAGTTTGGGACACAGGCAAGAGACCCAGTACTTC. Translation gives CASSLGHRQETQYF.

V is TRBV7-9 and J is TRBJ1-1; no definite D call. Trimming pared 1 base from V and 10 bases from J, leaving 13 bases between. CDR3 length: 13 amino acids. In germline, CDR1 is SEHNR, CDR2 FQNEAQ (reference sequence). The CDR3, as DNA: TGTGCCAGCAGCTTAGAGGGTAGTGGGGTAGCTTTCTTT. Translation gives CASSLEGSGVAFF.

This clonotype has ten or more counts. With a much larger clone just one base away, this may be a read error. This chain joins TRBV11-3 and TRBJ2-1, with D perhaps matching TRBD2 (6 bases). Trimming removed 5 bases at V and 6 bases at J, with 14 bases between. CDR3 length: 14 residues. In germline, CDR1 is SGHNT, CDR2 YENEEA. DNA of the CDR3: TGTGCCAGCAGCGTGGCTGGACTATCCAATGAGCAGTTCTTC. It specifies CASSVAGLSNEQFF.

This chain joins TRBV12-3 or TRBV12-4 and TRBJ2-5; TRBD2 might be the D (6 bases). Trimming left V 5 bases short and J 5 bases short, with 18 bases between. This CDR3 is built from 15 residues. This chain's CDR3 is CASSIYRDSKETQYF. As DNA, the CDR3 is TGTGCCAGCAGTATCTACCGGGACTCCAAGGAGACCCAGTACTTC.

V and J are TRBV20-1 and TRBJ2-7; TRBD2 might be the D (6 bases). Germline V lookup: CDR1 DFQATT, CDR2 SNEGSKA (reference sequence). Trimming pared 5 bases from V and 3 bases from J, leaving 14 bases between. The CDR3 has 13 residues. CDR3 amino acids: CSALREAGYEQYF. CDR3 DNA sequence: TGCAGTGCTCTCCGGGAAGCGGGCTACGAGCAGTACTTC.

This clonotype occurred a few times. DNA for the CDR3: TGTGCCAGCAGCTTATTGACTAACACTGAAGCTTTCTTT. This encodes CASSLLTNTEAFF. The V call is TRBV7-2, the J call TRBJ1-1; D uncertain. V shed 2 bases and J shed 2 bases, with 6 bases lying between them. This CDR3 is 13 amino acids long. Per the germline V gene, CDR1 is SGHTA and CDR2 is FQGNSA.

This clonotype turned up a few times. V gene TRBV9 combines with J gene TRBJ1-1; D uncertain. This CDR3 region has 14 residues. Trimming cost V 1 base and J 5 bases, with 12 bases left between them. Germline V lookup: CDR1 SGDLS, CDR2 YYNGEE. CDR3 loop: CASSVLRAGTEAFF. CDR3 nucleotides: TGTGCCAGCAGCGTACTCCGCGCGGGGACTGAAGCTTTCTTT.

This clonotype came up a few times. The chain recombines TRBV10-3 with TRBJ2-7; 11 bases line up with TRBD1. V dropped 10 bases and J dropped 10; count of bases not matched to a gene: 12. The CDR3 consists of 13 residues. Germline loops: CDR1 ENHRY, CDR2 SYGVKD. The CDR3 region has the DNA TGTGCCAACTCTCGGACAGGGGGCTCTCCCCAGTACTTC. The encoded protein is CANSRTGGSPQYF.

As regards this clonotype: At one end the junction does not follow the germline gene, possibly because of a read error. The V and J genes are TRBV12-3 or TRBV12-4 and TRBJ2-4; D gene uncertain. The J call may not be correct, given that the DNA end is closer to TRBJ2-7. The CDR3 loop spans 14 amino acids. The CDR3 reads CASSVAPLGYEQYF. CDR3 nucleotides: TGTGCCAGCAGTGTAGCTCCGTTAGGTTACGAGCAGTACTTC.

This chain links TRBV9 with TRBJ2-5; D remains ambiguous. Between the trimmed V and J ends, which lost 0 bases and 13 bases, there was a span of 13 bases. The CDR3 spans 12 residues. The germline V gene has CDR1 SGDLS and CDR2 YYNGEE. The CDR3 coding sequence is TGTGCCAGCAGCGTAGCTCACAATGAGCGGTACTTC. It codes for CASSVAHNERYF.

This clonotype has more than one count but fewer than ten. The CDR3 DNA reads as TGTGCCAGCAGCCAAGATCCCTCTCCCGGGGAGCTGTTTTTT. Its translation: CASSQDPSPGELFF. This chain uses TRBV4-2 with TRBJ2-2; D gene uncertain. This CDR3 has 14 amino acids. CDR1 and CDR2 (germline): LGHNA, YNFKEQ. Trimming stripped 0 bases from V and 6 bases from J, with 8 bases between.

The rearrangement joins TRBV5-1 to TRBJ1-5; D gene uncertain. V was trimmed by 0 bases and J by 6 bases, leaving 10 bases between them. This CDR3 comprises 14 residues. From germline, CDR1 is SGHRS and CDR2 YFSETQ. The CDR3 region is CASSLGELGQPQHF. CDR3 coding DNA: TGCGCCAGCAGCTTGGGGGAGTTGGGTCAGCCCCAGCATTTT.

The rearrangement uses TRBV6-4 and TRBJ2-7; D might be TRBD2 (5 bases). This CDR3 contains 17 residues. V lost 0 bases to trimming and J lost 1 base, with 16 bases between them. CDR1 and CDR2 (germline): MRHNA, SNTAGT. The CDR3 DNA reads TGTGCCAGCAGTGACTCGGAGGCAGTAAGCCTTTCCTACGAGCAGTACTTC. Translated, it gives CASSDSEAVSLSYEQYF.

In its sample, this clonotype was seen a few times. This sequence joins TRBV4-2 and TRBJ1-5; 11 bases match TRBD1. J gave up 6 bases and V 0 bases, and 13 bases lay outside the gene matches. From germline, CDR1 is LGHNA and CDR2 YNFKEQ. The length of the CDR3 is 19 residues. The CDR3 region has the DNA TGTGCCAGCAGCCAAGAATCAATCGGGACAGGGGGTTCGGGTCAGCCCCAGCATTTT. Translated, it gives CASSQESIGTGGSGQPQHF.